This T cell receptor beta chain was profiled in a study of blood T cell repertoires in COVID-19. About the study: COVID-19 samples from acute and convalescent phases originated in the United States, Italy and Spain. Sources were T cells, B-cell-depleted T cells, or PBMCs; the material itself was cDNA or gDNA.

The CDR3 has 14 amino acids. After removal of 2 bases from V and 3 bases from J, the junction contained 4 bases not matched to a gene. Germline values: CDR1 LGHNA, CDR2 YNFKEQ. Authors' methods: Quantification of nucleated cells was approximated via reference gene primer amplification. TCRdb's table, derived via immunoSEQ multiplex PCR, lists solely in-frame clones and lacks some. The DNA was the basis for D and trimming; V, J and clone size are from that table. The sample has approximately 280,000 clones, roughly 86% seen once. This chain connects TRBV4-2 to TRBJ2-7, with TRBD1 identical over 7 bases. The sample taken for sequencing was peripheral blood. This TCR came from a woman aged 25-40 years who had recovered from COVID-19. The CDR3 DNA sequence: TGTGCCAGCAGCCAAACAGGGGCAGGCTACGAGCAGTACTTC. Amino acid sequence: CASSQTGAGYEQYF.